This T cell receptor beta chain was observed in a study of blood T cell repertoires in COVID-19. The germline CDR1 and CDR2 sequences are SGHVS and FQNEAQ. The V gene end was trimmed by 5 bases and the J gene end by 5 bases; junction bases not matched to a gene: 3. This CDR3 has 15 amino acids. Study processing details: Researchers report that nucleated cell counts were estimated from reference gene primer amplification. TCRdb's table, derived via immunoSEQ multiplex PCR, lists solely in-frame clones and lacks some. V and J calls and clone size are given by that table; D and trimming were obtained from the DNA. The sample comprises more than 100,000 clones, 84% of which are singletons, and 1.1% to 1.5% rests with the top ten.

The sequenced sample was peripheral blood. The rearrangement joins TRBV7-8 to TRBJ2-1, with 13 bases aligning to TRBD2. This TCR came from a man aged 60-69 years with acute or convalescent COVID-19. CDR3 bases: TGTGCCAGCAGCCCGGGACTAGCGGGGAACAATGAGCAGTTCTTC. Residues: CASSPGLAGNNEQFF.